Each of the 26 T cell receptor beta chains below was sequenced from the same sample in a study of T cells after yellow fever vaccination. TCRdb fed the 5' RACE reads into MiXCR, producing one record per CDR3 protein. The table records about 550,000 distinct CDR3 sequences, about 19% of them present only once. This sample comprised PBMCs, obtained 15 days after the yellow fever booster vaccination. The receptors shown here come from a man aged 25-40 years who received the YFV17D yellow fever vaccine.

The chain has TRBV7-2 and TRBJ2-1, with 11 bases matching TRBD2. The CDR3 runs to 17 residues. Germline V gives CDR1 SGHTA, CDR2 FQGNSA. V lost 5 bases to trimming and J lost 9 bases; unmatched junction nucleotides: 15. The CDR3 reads CASSHGGYGLAGGEQFF. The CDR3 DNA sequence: TGTGCCAGCAGCCATGGGGGTTACGGGCTAGCGGGAGGTGAGCAGTTCTTC.

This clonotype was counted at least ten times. The CDR3 here is CASSLASEAFF. The CDR3 DNA reads as TGTGCCAGCAGCTTAGCCTCTGAAGCTTTCTTT. This chain uses TRBV7-9 with TRBJ1-1, with unresolved D. CDR1 and CDR2 from the germline V gene are SEHNR and FQNEAQ (reference sequence). There are 11 residues in the CDR3. V gave up 0 bases and J gave up 6 bases, with 2 bases separating them.

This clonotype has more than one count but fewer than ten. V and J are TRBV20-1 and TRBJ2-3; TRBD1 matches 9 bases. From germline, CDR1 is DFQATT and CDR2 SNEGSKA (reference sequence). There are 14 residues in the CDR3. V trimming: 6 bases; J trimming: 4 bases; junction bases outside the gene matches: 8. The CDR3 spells CSAAGDRDADTQYF. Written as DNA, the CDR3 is TGCAGTGCCGCCGGGGACAGGGATGCAGATACGCAGTATTTT.

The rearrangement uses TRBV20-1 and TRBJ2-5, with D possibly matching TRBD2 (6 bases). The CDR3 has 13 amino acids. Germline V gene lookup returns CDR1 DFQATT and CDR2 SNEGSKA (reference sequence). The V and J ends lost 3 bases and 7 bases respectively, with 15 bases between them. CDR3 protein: CSASVGLALTQYF. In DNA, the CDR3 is TGCAGTGCTAGTGTAGGGCTAGCGCTGACCCAGTACTTC.

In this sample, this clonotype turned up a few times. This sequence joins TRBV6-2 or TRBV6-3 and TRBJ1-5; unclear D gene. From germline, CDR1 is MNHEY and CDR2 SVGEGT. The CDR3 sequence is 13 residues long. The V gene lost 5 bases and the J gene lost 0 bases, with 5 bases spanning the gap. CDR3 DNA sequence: TGTGCCAGCAGTCAATATAGCAATCAGCCCCAGCATTTT. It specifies CASSQYSNQPQHF.

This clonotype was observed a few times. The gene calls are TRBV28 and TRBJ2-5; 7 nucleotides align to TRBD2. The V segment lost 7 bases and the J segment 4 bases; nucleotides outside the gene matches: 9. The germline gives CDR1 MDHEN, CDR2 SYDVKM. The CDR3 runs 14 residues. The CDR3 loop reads CASNPAPGGETQYF. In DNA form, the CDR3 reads TGTGCCAGCAACCCAGCCCCGGGGGGAGAGACCCAGTACTTC. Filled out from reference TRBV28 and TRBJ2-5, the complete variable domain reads DVKVTQSSRYLVKRTGEKVFLECVQDMDHENMFWYRQDPGLGLRLIYFSYDVKMKEKGDIPEGYSVSREKKERFSLILESASTNQTSMYLCASNPAPGGETQYFGPGTRLLVL.

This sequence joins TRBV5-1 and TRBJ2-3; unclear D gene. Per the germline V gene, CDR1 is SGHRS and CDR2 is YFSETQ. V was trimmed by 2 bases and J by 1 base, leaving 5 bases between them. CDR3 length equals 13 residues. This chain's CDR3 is CASSLHRTDTQYF. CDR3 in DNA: TGCGCCAGCAGCTTACACCGCACAGATACGCAGTATTTT.

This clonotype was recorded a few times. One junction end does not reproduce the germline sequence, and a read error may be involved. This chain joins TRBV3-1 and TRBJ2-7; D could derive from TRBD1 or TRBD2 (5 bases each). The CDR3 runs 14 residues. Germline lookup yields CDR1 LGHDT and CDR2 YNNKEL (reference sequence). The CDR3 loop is CASSQTGPGYGQYF. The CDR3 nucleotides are TGTGCCAGCAGCCAGACGGGGCCTGGGTACGGGCAGTACTTC.

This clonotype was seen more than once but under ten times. The CDR3 region is CASSLGGRDYEQYF. As DNA, the CDR3 is TGTGCCAGCAGTCTGGGTGGGAGGGACTACGAGCAGTACTTC. This rearrangement joins TRBV12-3 or TRBV12-4 to TRBJ2-7, with 7 bases identical to TRBD2. Trimming removed 5 bases from V and 3 bases from J; junction bases left unmatched: 7. CDR3 length: 14 residues.

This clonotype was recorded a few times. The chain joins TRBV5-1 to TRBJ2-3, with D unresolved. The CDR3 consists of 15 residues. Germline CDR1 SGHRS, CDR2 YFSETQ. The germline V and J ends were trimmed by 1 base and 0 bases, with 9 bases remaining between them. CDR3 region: CASSLYGGSTDTQYF. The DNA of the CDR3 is TGCGCCAGCAGCTTGTACGGCGGTAGCACAGATACGCAGTATTTT.

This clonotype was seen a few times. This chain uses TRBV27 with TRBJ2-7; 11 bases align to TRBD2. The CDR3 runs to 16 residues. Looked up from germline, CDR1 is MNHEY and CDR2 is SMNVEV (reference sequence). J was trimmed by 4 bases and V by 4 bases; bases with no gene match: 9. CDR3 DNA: TGTGCCAGCAGTTCCCTACTAGCGGGAGTGGCATACGAGCAGTACTTC. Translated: CASSSLLAGVAYEQYF.

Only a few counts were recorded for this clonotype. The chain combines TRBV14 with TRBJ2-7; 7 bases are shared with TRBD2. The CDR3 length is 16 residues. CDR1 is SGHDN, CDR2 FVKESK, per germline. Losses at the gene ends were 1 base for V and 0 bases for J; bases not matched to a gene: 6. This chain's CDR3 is CASSQGLAESSYEQYF. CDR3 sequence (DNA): TGTGCCAGCAGCCAAGGGCTAGCGGAGAGCTCCTACGAGCAGTACTTC.

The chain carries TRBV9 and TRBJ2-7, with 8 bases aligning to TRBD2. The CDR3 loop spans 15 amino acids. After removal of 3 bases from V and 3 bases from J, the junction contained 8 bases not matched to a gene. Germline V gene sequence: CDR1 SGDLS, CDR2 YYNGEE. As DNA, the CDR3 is TGTGCCAGCAGCGGGGGTGGTAGCGGGAACTACGAGCAGTACTTC. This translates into CASSGGGSGNYEQYF.

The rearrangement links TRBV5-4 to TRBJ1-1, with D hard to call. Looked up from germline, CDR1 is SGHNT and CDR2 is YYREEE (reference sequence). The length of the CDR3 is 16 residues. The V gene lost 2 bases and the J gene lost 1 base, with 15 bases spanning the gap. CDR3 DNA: TGTGCCAGCAGCTTTGGTACCTCAACTCCGAACACTGAAGCTTTCTTT. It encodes CASSFGTSTPNTEAFF.

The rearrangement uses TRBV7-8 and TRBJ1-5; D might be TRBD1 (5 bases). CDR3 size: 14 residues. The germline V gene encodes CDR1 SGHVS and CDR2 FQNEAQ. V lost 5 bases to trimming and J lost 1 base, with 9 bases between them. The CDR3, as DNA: TGTGCCAGCAGCACAGGACACAGCAATCAGCCCCAGCATTTT. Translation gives CASSTGHSNQPQHF. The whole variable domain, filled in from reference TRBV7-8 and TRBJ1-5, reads GAGVSQSPRYKVAKRGQDVALRCDPISGHVSLFWYQQALGQGPEFLTYFQNEAQLDKSGLPSDRFFAERPEGSVSTLKIQRTQQEDSAVYLCASSTGHSNQPQHFGDGTRLSIL.

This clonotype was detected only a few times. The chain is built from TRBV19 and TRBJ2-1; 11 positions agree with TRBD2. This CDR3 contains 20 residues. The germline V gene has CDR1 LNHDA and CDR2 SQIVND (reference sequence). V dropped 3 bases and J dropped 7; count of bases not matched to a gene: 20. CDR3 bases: TGTGCCAGTAGTATGAGGGAAGCGGTGTCTAGCGGGAGGTACCGTAATGAGCAGTTCTTC. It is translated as CASSMREAVSSGRYRNEQFF.

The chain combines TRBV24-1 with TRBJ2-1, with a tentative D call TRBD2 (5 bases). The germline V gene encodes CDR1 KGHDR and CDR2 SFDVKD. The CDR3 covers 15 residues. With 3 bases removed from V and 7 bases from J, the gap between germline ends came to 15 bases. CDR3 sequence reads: CATSDEGFPNNEQFF. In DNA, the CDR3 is TGTGCCACCAGTGATGAGGGTTTCCCAAATAATGAGCAGTTCTTC.

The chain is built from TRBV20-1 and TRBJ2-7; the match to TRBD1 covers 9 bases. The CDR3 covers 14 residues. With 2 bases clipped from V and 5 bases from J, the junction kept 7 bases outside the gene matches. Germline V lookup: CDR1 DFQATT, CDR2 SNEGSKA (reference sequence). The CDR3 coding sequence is TGCAGTGCTAGAAGGACAGGGGTAGTGGACGAGCAGTACTTC. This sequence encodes CSARRTGVVDEQYF.

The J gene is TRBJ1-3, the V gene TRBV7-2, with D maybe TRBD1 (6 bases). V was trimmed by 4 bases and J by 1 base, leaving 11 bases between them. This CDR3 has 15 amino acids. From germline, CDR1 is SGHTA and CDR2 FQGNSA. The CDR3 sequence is CASSSIGGSGNTIYF. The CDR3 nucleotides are TGTGCCAGCAGCTCAATAGGGGGGTCTGGAAACACCATATATTTT.

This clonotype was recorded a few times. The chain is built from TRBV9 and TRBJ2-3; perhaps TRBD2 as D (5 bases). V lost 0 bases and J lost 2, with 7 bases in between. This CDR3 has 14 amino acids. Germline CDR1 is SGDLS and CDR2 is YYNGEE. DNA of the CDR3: TGTGCCAGCAGCGTAGACGGGGACACAGATACGCAGTATTTT. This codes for CASSVDGDTDTQYF.

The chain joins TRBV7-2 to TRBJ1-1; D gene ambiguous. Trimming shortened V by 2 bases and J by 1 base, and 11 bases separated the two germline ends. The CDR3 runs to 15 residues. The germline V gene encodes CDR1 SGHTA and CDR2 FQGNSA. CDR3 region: CASSLSVARNTEAFF. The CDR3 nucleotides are TGTGCCAGCAGCTTAAGCGTTGCGAGGAACACTGAAGCTTTCTTT. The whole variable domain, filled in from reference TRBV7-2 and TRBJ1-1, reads GAGVSQSPSNKVTEKGKDVELRCDPISGHTALYWYRQSLGQGLEFLIYFQGNSAPDKSGLPSDRFSAERTGGSVSTLTIQRTQQEDSAVYLCASSLSVARNTEAFFGQGTRLTVV.

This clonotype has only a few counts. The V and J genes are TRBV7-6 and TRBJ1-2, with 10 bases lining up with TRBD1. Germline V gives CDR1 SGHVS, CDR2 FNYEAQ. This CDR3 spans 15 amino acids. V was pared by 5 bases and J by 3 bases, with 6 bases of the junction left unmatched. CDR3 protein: CASSARQGADYGYTF. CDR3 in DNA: TGTGCCAGCAGCGCGAGACAGGGGGCCGACTATGGCTACACCTTC.

CDR3 coding DNA: TGCAGTGCTAGAGATGGGGGGGCAGGAGGGGTTACGAATGAGCAGTTCTTC. This codes for CSARDGGAGGVTNEQFF. J is TRBJ2-1 and V is TRBV20-1; D possibly corresponds to TRBD2 (7 bases). Trimming cost V 0 bases and J 7 bases, with 22 bases left between them. The CDR3 contains 17 residues. Germline-derived CDR1 and CDR2 are DFQATT and SNEGSKA (reference sequence).

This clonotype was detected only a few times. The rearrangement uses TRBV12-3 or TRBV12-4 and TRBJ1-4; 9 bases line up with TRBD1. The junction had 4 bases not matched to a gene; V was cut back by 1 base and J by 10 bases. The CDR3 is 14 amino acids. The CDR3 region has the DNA TGTGCCAGCAGTTTAGGGACAGGGGATGGAAAACTGTTTTTT. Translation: CASSLGTGDGKLFF.

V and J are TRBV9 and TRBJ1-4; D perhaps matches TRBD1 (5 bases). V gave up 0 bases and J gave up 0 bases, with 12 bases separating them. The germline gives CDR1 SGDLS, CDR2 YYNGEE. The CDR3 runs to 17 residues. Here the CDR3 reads CASSVDLGAATNEKLFF. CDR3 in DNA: TGTGCCAGCAGCGTAGATCTAGGGGCAGCAACTAATGAAAAACTGTTTTTT.

CDR3 coding DNA: TGTGCCAGCAGCCAAGATCGTGGAGGCGAGCAGTACTTC. Protein sequence: CASSQDRGGEQYF. This chain joins TRBV3-1 and TRBJ2-7; D possibly corresponds to TRBD2 (5 bases). V was shortened by 0 bases and J by 6 bases, with 9 bases between the two germline ends. Germline CDR1 reads LGHDT; CDR2 reads YNNKEL (reference sequence). The CDR3 is made up of 13 amino acids.